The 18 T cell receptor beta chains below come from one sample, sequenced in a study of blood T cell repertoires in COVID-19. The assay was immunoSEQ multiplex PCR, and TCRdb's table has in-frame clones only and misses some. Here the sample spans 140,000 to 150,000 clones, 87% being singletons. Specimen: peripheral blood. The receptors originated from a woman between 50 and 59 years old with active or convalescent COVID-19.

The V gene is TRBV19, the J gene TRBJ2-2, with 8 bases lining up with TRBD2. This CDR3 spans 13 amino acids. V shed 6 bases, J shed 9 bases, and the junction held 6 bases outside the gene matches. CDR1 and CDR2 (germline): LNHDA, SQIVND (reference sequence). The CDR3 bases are TGTGCCAGTAGAGGACTAGCACCGTGGGAGCTGTTTTTT. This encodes CASRGLAPWELFF.

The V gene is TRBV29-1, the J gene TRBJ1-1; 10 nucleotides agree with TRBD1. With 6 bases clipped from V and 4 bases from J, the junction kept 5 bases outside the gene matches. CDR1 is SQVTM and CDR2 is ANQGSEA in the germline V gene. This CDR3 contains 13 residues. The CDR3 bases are TGCAGCGTCATCCGGGACAGGGGCACTGAAGCTTTCTTT. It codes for CSVIRDRGTEAFF.

The CDR3 region has the DNA TGTGCCAGCAGCCCAGACAGGGGGGACTATGGCTACACCTTC. Translation gives CASSPDRGDYGYTF. The chain recombines TRBV7-8 with TRBJ1-2, with TRBD1 matching over 9 bases. Germline V gives CDR1 SGHVS, CDR2 FQNEAQ. The CDR3 runs 14 residues. Unmatched junction bases numbered 4, after V lost 5 bases and J lost 3 bases.

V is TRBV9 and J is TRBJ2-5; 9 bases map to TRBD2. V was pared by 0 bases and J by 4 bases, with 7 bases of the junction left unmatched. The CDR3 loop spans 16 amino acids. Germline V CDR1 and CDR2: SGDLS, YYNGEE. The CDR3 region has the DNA TGTGCCAGCAGCGTAGGTAGCGGGGGTTTTTCAGAGACCCAGTACTTC. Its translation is CASSVGSGGFSETQYF.

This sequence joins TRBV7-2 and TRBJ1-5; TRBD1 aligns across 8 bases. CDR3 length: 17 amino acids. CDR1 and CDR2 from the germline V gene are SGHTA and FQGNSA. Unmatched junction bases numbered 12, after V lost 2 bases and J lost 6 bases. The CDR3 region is CASSLTGDGQGRQPQHF. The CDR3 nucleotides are TGTGCCAGCAGCTTAACAGGAGACGGACAGGGCCGTCAGCCCCAGCATTTT.

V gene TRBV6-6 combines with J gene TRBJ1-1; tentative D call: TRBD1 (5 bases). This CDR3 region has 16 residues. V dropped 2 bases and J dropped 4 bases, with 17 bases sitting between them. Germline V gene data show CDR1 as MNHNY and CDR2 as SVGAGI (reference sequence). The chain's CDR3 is CASSYPLSGVFTEAFF. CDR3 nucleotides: TGTGCCAGCAGTTACCCCTTGTCGGGGGTATTCACTGAAGCTTTCTTT.

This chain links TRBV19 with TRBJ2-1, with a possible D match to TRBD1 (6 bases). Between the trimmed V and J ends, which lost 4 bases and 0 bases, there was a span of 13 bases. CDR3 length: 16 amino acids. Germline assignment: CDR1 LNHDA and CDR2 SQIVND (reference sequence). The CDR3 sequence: CASSTLDSSSYNEQFF. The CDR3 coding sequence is TGTGCCAGTAGTACACTGGACAGTAGCTCCTACAATGAGCAGTTCTTC.

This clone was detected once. The CDR3 region is CASSPGLAGQFF. Here the CDR3 DNA reads TGTGCCAGCAGCCCCGGACTAGCGGGGCAGTTCTTC. The chain has TRBV4-2 and TRBJ2-1; TRBD2 matches at 11 bases. This CDR3 spans 12 amino acids. The ends lost 4 bases at V and 12 bases at J; junction bases unmatched: 2. Germline-derived CDR1 and CDR2 are LGHNA and YNFKEQ.

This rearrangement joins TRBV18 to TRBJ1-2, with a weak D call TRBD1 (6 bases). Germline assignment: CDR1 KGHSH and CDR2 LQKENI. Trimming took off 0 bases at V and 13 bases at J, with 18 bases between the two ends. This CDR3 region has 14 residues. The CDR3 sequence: CASSPPGDGGLLTF. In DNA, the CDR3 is TGTGCCAGCTCACCACCGGGCGACGGGGGGCTGCTCACCTTC.

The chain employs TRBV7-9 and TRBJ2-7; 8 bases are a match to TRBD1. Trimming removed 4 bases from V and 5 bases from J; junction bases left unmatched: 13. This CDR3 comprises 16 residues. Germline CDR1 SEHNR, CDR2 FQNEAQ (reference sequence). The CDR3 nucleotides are TGTGCCAGCAGCTCAACCCGGGCCAGGGGGCTAGACGAGCAGTACTTC. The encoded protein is CASSSTRARGLDEQYF. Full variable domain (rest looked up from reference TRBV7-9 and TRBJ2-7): DTGVSQNPRHKITKRGQNVTFRCDPISEHNRLYWYRQTLGQGPEFLTYFQNEAQLEKSRLLSDRFSAERPKGSFSTLEIQRTEQGDSAMYLCASSSTRARGLDEQYFGPGTRLTVT.

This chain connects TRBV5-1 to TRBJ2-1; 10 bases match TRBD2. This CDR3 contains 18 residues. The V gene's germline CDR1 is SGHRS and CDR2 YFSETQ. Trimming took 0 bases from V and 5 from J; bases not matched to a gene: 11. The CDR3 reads CASSLANFSGRTNNEQFF. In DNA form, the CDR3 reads TGCGCCAGCAGCTTGGCCAATTTTAGCGGGAGGACGAACAATGAGCAGTTCTTC.

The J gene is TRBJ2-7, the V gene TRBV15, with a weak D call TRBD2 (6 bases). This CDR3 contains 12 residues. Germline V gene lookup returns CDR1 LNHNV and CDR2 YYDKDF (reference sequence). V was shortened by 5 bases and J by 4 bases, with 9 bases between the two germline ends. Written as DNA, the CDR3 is TGTGCCACCAGCCTGGGGGGTTACGAGCAGTACTTC. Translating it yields CATSLGGYEQYF.

The CDR3 protein is CASSLGVYTFF. CDR3 in DNA: TGTGCCAGCAGCTTAGGCGTTTATACTTTCTTT. The rearrangement uses TRBV11-2 and TRBJ1-1, with unresolved D. This CDR3 comprises 11 residues. Germline-derived CDR1 and CDR2 are SGHAT and FQNNGV. V was trimmed by 1 base and J by 12 bases, leaving 9 bases between them.

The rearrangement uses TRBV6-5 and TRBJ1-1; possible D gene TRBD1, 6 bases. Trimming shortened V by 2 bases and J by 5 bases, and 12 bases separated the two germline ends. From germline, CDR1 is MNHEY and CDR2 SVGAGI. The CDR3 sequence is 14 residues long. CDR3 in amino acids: CASSYGGWRTEAFF. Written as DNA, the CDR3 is TGTGCCAGCAGTTACGGGGGCTGGAGGACTGAAGCTTTCTTT.

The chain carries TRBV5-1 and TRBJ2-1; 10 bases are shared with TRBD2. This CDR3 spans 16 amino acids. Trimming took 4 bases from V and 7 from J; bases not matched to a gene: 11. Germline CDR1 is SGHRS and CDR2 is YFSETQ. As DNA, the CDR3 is TGCGCCAGCAGCCGGACGCCAGCGGGAGGGCCGAATGAGCAGTTCTTC. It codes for CASSRTPAGGPNEQFF.

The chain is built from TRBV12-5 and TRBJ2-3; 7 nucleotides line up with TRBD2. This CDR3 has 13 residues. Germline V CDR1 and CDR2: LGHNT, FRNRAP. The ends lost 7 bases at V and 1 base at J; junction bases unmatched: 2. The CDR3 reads CASDRGGTDTQYF. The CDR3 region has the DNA TGTGCTAGTGACCGGGGGGGCACAGATACGCAGTATTTT.

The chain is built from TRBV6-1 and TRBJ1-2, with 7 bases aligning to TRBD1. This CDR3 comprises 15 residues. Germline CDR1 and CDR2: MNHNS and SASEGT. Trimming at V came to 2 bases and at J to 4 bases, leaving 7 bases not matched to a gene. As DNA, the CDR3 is TGTGCCAGCAGTGAAACGGAAGGGACAGCCTATGGCTACACCTTC. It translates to CASSETEGTAYGYTF.

CDR3 bases: TGTGCCAGCAGCTTGGATTTTGCGGAATTCATGAACACTGAAGCTTTCTTT. This translates into CASSLDFAEFMNTEAFF. This chain joins TRBV5-6 and TRBJ1-1, with D unresolved. CDR1 and CDR2 (germline): SGHDT, YYEEEE. Trimming cost V 0 bases and J 0 bases, with 15 bases left between them. The CDR3 loop spans 17 amino acids.